Reported below is one TCR beta chain. The antigen is not known. These data come from a study of CD8+CD57+ T cells in acquired aplastic anemia. Study in general: Sorted CD4+ and CD8+ cells gave an average of roughly 3.2 ug of DNA.

The patients chosen for sequencing had shown expansion of CD8+CD57+ cells (detected by flow cytometry). Severe acquired aplastic anemia was present in all patients. V was pared by 5 bases and J by 2 bases, with 19 bases between. This CDR3 region has 18 residues. Per the germline V gene, CDR1 is ENHRY and CDR2 is SYGVKD. Study conclusions and caveats: Patients had around 30 CD8+ CDR3 sequences in common with controls (the shared set).

TCR beta VDJ and CDR3 profiles were obtained from a genomic DNA template. TCRdb reanalysed the reads using MiXCR and keeps one entry per CDR3 protein. The sample consists of approximately 180,000 distinct CDR3 sequences, less than 50% of them appearing once. This TCR derives from a human donor with aplastic anemia. Sequencing was performed on sorted CD4+, CD8+, or CD8+CD57+ T cells (not recorded which) from PBMCs. This chain uses TRBV10-3 with TRBJ1-6, with D possibly matching TRBD1 (6 bases). CDR3 residues: CAISLGLAGGTYNSPLHF. The CDR3 DNA is TGTGCCATCAGTCTCGGTCTAGCGGGGGGCACCTATAATTCACCCCTCCACTTT.